This entry lists 30 T cell receptor beta chains sequenced from one sample in a study of T cells in pancreatic ductal adenocarcinoma. The selected patients with pancreatic ductal adenocarcinoma had surgery but no neoadjuvant therapy. Clones were sequenced by immunoSEQ multiplex PCR, and TCRdb holds only the in-frame ones, with some missing. Of around 15,000 clones listed, around 91% are singletons. The sample was PBMCs. These receptors came from a human donor with pancreatic ductal adenocarcinoma.

The rearrangement uses TRBV7-9 and TRBJ2-7; 9 bases align to TRBD2. The trim removed 0 bases at V and 2 bases at J, leaving 8 bases unmatched. Germline V gene sequence: CDR1 SEHNR, CDR2 FQNEAQ (reference sequence). The CDR3 totals 17 residues. CDR3 amino acids: CASSLAHIAGATYEQYF. CDR3 DNA sequence: TGTGCCAGCAGCTTAGCGCATATAGCGGGGGCCACCTACGAGCAGTACTTC.

This chain connects TRBV25-1 to TRBJ2-1; D uncertain. The CDR3 has 13 amino acids. From germline, CDR1 is MGHDK and CDR2 SYGVNS. The V and J ends lost 4 bases and 3 bases respectively, with 7 bases between them. As DNA, the CDR3 is TGTGCCAGCAGTGCGACTGTCTACAATGAGCAGTTCTTC. Amino acid sequence: CASSATVYNEQFF.

J is TRBJ1-2 and V is TRBV10-2; the D gene is possibly TRBD1 (5 bases). The V end was cut by 0 bases, the J end by 13 bases, with 18 bases between. CDR1 and CDR2 (germline): WSHSY, SAAADI. The CDR3 spans 14 residues. CDR3 protein: CASSESSTRGPATF. The CDR3 region has the DNA TGCGCCAGCAGTGAGTCGAGCACGAGGGGTCCCGCCACCTTC.

The chain links TRBV27 to TRBJ2-1; tentatively, D is TRBD2 (7 bases). The CDR3 is 14 residues long. Trimming stripped 4 bases from V and 9 bases from J, with 16 bases between. Germline loops: CDR1 MNHEY, CDR2 SMNVEV (reference sequence). The chain's CDR3 is CASSSLGGAGEQFF. As DNA, the CDR3 is TGTGCCAGCAGTTCCTTAGGGGGGGCAGGTGAGCAGTTCTTC.

The chain uses TRBV18 and TRBJ2-7; no firm D call. Trimming removed 3 bases from V and 2 bases from J, with 5 bases in between. The CDR3 is 12 residues long. Germline V gene data show CDR1 as KGHSH and CDR2 as LQKENI. The DNA for the CDR3 is TGTGCCAGCTCACCCATCCCCTACGAGCAGTACTTC. This translates into CASSPIPYEQYF.

V and J are TRBV11-3 and TRBJ2-3, with D unclear. V was cut by 5 bases and J by 0 bases, with 6 bases left in between. The CDR3 extends over 13 amino acids. Germline CDR1 SGHNT, CDR2 YENEEA. The CDR3, as DNA: TGTGCCAGCAGCCCGTCTAGCACAGATACGCAGTATTTT. Its protein is CASSPSSTDTQYF.

For this clone: One junction end disagrees with the germline gene, perhaps due to a read error. V is TRBV19 and J is TRBJ2-1; TRBD2 agrees at 7 bases. CDR3 length: 12 amino acids. Germline-derived CDR1 and CDR2 are LNHDA and SQIVND (reference sequence). CDR3 sequence (DNA): TGTGCCAGTAGTATAGGCCGACTAGCCCTCCTCTTC. Its protein product is CASSIGRLALLF.

This clone has a single count. This sequence joins TRBV6-1 and TRBJ1-2; 10 nucleotides align to TRBD1. Germline V CDR1 and CDR2: MNHNS, SASEGT. This CDR3 region has 13 residues. V dropped 4 bases and J dropped 8; count of bases not matched to a gene: 4. CDR3 nucleotide sequence: TGTGCCAGCAGTGGTGGGACAGGGGTAGGCTACACCTTC. This gives the protein CASSGGTGVGYTF.

The chain is built from TRBV9 and TRBJ2-6; D may be TRBD1 or TRBD2 (6 bases each). The CDR3 extends over 18 amino acids. V was pared by 0 bases and J by 1 base, with 14 bases between. The germline V gene has CDR1 SGDLS and CDR2 YYNGEE. The CDR3 loop is CASSVAWGAPSGANVLTF. The CDR3 DNA sequence: TGTGCCAGCAGCGTAGCTTGGGGGGCGCCTTCTGGGGCCAACGTCCTGACTTTC.

The gene calls are TRBV7-2 and TRBJ2-7; 15 nucleotides align to TRBD2. V dropped 6 bases and J dropped 1; count of bases not matched to a gene: 10. This CDR3 has 18 amino acids. CDR1 SGHTA and CDR2 FQGNSA come from the germline V gene. In DNA form, the CDR3 reads TGTGCCAGCAGGAGGGGGACTAGCGGGGGGCCTCGATCCTACGAGCAGTACTTC. This sequence encodes CASRRGTSGGPRSYEQYF. Together with reference TRBV7-2 and TRBJ2-7, the CDR3 gives the full variable domain: GAGVSQSPSNKVTEKGKDVELRCDPISGHTALYWYRQSLGQGLEFLIYFQGNSAPDKSGLPSDRFSAERTGGSVSTLTIQRTQQEDSAVYLCASRRGTSGGPRSYEQYFGPGTRLTVT.

The chain carries TRBV9 and TRBJ1-2; TRBD1 matches at 10 bases. Germline V gene sequence: CDR1 SGDLS, CDR2 YYNGEE. The CDR3 length is 14 residues. The junction had 4 bases not matched to a gene; V was cut back by 0 bases and J by 8 bases. The CDR3 nucleotides read TGTGCCAGCAGCGTAGGACAGGGGGCGCAAGGCTACACCTTC. This sequence encodes CASSVGQGAQGYTF.

The chain joins TRBV13 to TRBJ2-2; 14 bases map to TRBD2. V lost 1 base to trimming and J lost 2 bases; unmatched junction nucleotides: 6. Germline V gene data show CDR1 as PRHDT and CDR2 as FYEKMQ (reference sequence). CDR3 length: 19 residues. The CDR3 DNA is TGTGCCAGCAGCTTAGAAGGGACTAGCGGGGGCACAAACACCGGGGAGCTGTTTTTT. It translates to CASSLEGTSGGTNTGELFF.

The chain joins TRBV30 to TRBJ1-1; tentatively, D is TRBD1 (6 bases). Germline lookup yields CDR1 GTSNPN and CDR2 SVGIG (reference sequence). The CDR3 has 12 residues. Trimming removed 5 bases from V and 4 bases from J, with 11 bases in between. The CDR3 reads CAWGRGGTEAFF. DNA of the CDR3: TGTGCCTGGGGGAGGGGGGGCACTGAAGCTTTCTTT.

The DNA for the CDR3 is TGTGCCAGCAGCTTACCCGGGACAGGGGGTTTGGAGACCCAGTACTTC. Protein product: CASSLPGTGGLETQYF. The chain links TRBV5-6 to TRBJ2-5, with TRBD1 identical over 11 bases. Germline CDR1 and CDR2: SGHDT and YYEEEE. This CDR3 contains 16 residues. V was pared by 2 bases and J by 5 bases, with 8 bases of the junction left unmatched.

The chain uses TRBV4-2 and TRBJ2-7; D tentatively reads TRBD1 or TRBD2 (5 bases each). CDR1 is LGHNA, CDR2 YNFKEQ, per germline. The V and J ends lost 0 bases and 7 bases respectively, with 13 bases between them. The CDR3 covers 14 residues. CDR3 loop: CASSQEAGTFEQYF. CDR3 in DNA: TGTGCCAGCAGCCAAGAGGCCGGGACCTTTGAGCAGTACTTC.

The chain has TRBV15 and TRBJ1-3, with a possible D match to TRBD1 (5 bases). Trimming removed 0 bases from V and 4 bases from J, with 19 bases in between. This CDR3 is 18 amino acids long. CDR1 is LNHNV, CDR2 YYDKDF, per germline (reference sequence). This CDR3 reads CATSRDGVGGAAGNTIYF. In DNA, the CDR3 is TGTGCCACCAGCAGAGACGGGGTGGGTGGGGCGGCAGGAAACACCATATATTTT.

The chain recombines TRBV6-1 with TRBJ1-3; the D gene is possibly TRBD1 (6 bases). The CDR3 loop spans 15 amino acids. V was pared by 2 bases and J by 2 bases, with 10 bases between. From germline, CDR1 is MNHNS and CDR2 SASEGT. CDR3 DNA: TGTGCCAGCAGTGAACAGGGGAGACCTGGAAACACCATATATTTT. Translation: CASSEQGRPGNTIYF.

In its sample, this clone was seen once. The V gene is TRBV7-9, the J gene TRBJ2-2; the match to TRBD1 covers 7 bases. After removal of 2 bases from V and 0 bases from J, the junction contained 6 bases not matched to a gene. Germline V gene sequence: CDR1 SEHNR, CDR2 FQNEAQ (reference sequence). The CDR3 is 17 amino acids. CDR3 sequence reads: CASSLSVTGTNTGELFF. CDR3 DNA: TGTGCCAGCAGCTTATCCGTGACAGGGACGAACACCGGGGAGCTGTTTTTT.

The chain links TRBV9 to TRBJ1-1; D is undetermined. CDR1 SGDLS and CDR2 YYNGEE come from the germline V gene. V lost 0 bases to trimming and J lost 1 base, with 4 bases between them. CDR3 size: 13 residues. CDR3 in DNA: TGTGCCAGCAGCGTAGCACAGAACACTGAAGCTTTCTTT. Amino acids: CASSVAQNTEAFF.

This chain joins TRBV7-9 and TRBJ2-3; D possibly corresponds to TRBD2 (6 bases). This CDR3 is 16 amino acids long. Germline CDR1 and CDR2: SEHNR and FQNEAQ (reference sequence). V lost 0 bases to trimming and J lost 1 base, with 11 bases between them. CDR3 in amino acids: CASSLAGGTGTDTQYF. The CDR3 DNA reads TGTGCCAGCAGCTTAGCGGGGGGAACGGGCACAGATACGCAGTATTTT. Based on the CDR3 plus reference TRBV7-9 and TRBJ2-3, the full variable domain is DTGVSQNPRHKITKRGQNVTFRCDPISEHNRLYWYRQTLGQGPEFLTYFQNEAQLEKSRLLSDRFSAERPKGSFSTLEIQRTEQGDSAMYLCASSLAGGTGTDTQYFGPGTRLTVL.

The count of this clone is one. The genes are TRBV2 and TRBJ2-7; possible D gene TRBD1, 5 bases. Germline CDR1 is SNHLY and CDR2 is FYNNEI. Trimming pared 8 bases from V and 3 bases from J, leaving 17 bases between. CDR3 length equals 14 residues. The chain's CDR3 is CASLRDSNGYEQYF. Written as DNA, the CDR3 is TGTGCCAGCCTGAGAGACAGCAACGGCTACGAGCAGTACTTC. The whole variable domain, remainder taken from reference TRBV2 and TRBJ2-7, is EPEVTQTPSHQVTQMGQEVILRCVPISNHLYFYWYRQILGQKVEFLVSFYNNEISEKSEIFDDQFSVERPDGSNFTLKIRSTKLEDSAMYFCASLRDSNGYEQYFGPGTRLTVT.

This rearrangement joins TRBV12-1 to TRBJ2-5; no check of the table's D call, TRBD2, against the DNA was made. TRBV12-1 is noted as a pseudogene. The length of the CDR3 is 10 residues. The DNA for the CDR3 is TGTGCCAGCAGCCTCGCGGCCCAGTACTTC. Its protein is CASSLAAQYF.

The chain carries TRBV25-1 and TRBJ1-2; TRBD1 might be the D (6 bases). Germline V gene sequence: CDR1 MGHDK, CDR2 SYGVNS. V was trimmed by 3 bases and J by 8 bases, leaving 13 bases between them. The CDR3 spans 13 residues. CDR3 coding DNA: TGTGCCAGCAGTGACCCCGGGGACAACGGCTACACCTTC. It yields the protein CASSDPGDNGYTF.

The chain is built from TRBV29-1 and TRBJ2-2, with D possibly TRBD1 on 6 matching bases. The V end was cut by 6 bases, the J end by 3 bases, with 11 bases between. Germline V gives CDR1 SQVTM, CDR2 ANQGSEA. The CDR3 runs 13 residues. CDR3: CSVSQGYTGELFF. The CDR3 DNA reads as TGCAGCGTCTCCCAGGGGTACACCGGGGAGCTGTTTTTT.

The rearrangement joins TRBV6-6 to TRBJ2-7; D may be TRBD2 (7 bases). Germline CDR1 and CDR2: MNHNY and SVGAGI (reference sequence). V gave up 5 bases and J gave up 0 bases, with 17 bases separating them. The CDR3 loop spans 16 amino acids. The CDR3 coding sequence is TGTGCCAGCAGTGGACTAGGGGGGGTTAGCTCCTACGAGCAGTACTTC. Its translation is CASSGLGGVSSYEQYF.

The gene calls are TRBV4-1 and TRBJ2-7, with D possibly matching TRBD1 (5 bases). The CDR3 contains 15 residues. CDR1 MGHRA and CDR2 YSYEKL come from the germline V gene. Trimming stripped 0 bases from V and 3 bases from J, with 12 bases between. The CDR3 loop is CASSQDGTGHYEQYF. The CDR3 nucleotides read TGCGCCAGCAGCCAAGATGGAACAGGCCACTACGAGCAGTACTTC.

This sequence joins TRBV6-1 and TRBJ1-4; 7 bases match TRBD1. With 6 bases clipped from V and 4 bases from J, the junction kept 5 bases outside the gene matches. Germline lookup yields CDR1 MNHNS and CDR2 SASEGT. This CDR3 comprises 14 residues. CDR3 nucleotide sequence: TGTGCCAGCAGGAGGGACAGCCTTAATGAAAAACTGTTTTTT. This encodes CASRRDSLNEKLFF.

The chain combines TRBV6-6 with TRBJ1-4; 8 bases fit TRBD1. V lost 6 bases and J lost 8; bases outside the gene matches: 11. Germline values: CDR1 MNHNY, CDR2 SVGAGI (reference sequence). This CDR3 comprises 15 residues. CDR3 bases: TGTGCCAGCAGGCAGCCAGGGGGCGACAGGGAAAAACTGTTTTTT. It specifies CASRQPGGDREKLFF.

The count of this clone is one. V usage is TRBV6-5 and J usage is TRBJ2-6; no reliable D call. The CDR3 loop spans 15 amino acids. V was cut by 5 bases and J by 2 bases, with 10 bases left in between. Germline CDR1 is MNHEY and CDR2 is SVGAGI. CDR3 nucleotide sequence: TGTGCCAGCAGTCTAAGGGAAGCTGGGGCCAACGTCCTGACTTTC. It yields the protein CASSLREAGANVLTF.

The CDR3 DNA reads as TGTGCCACCAGCAGAGGATACCGGGACAGGGGACTCCAAGAGACCCAGTACTTC. Residues: CATSRGYRDRGLQETQYF. The chain links TRBV15 to TRBJ2-5, with 10 bases aligning to TRBD1. Per the germline V gene, CDR1 is LNHNV and CDR2 is YYDKDF (reference sequence). V dropped 1 base and J dropped 1; count of bases not matched to a gene: 9. The CDR3 spans 18 residues.